The entry below describes one T cell receptor (beta chain). Antigen specificity is unknown. The sample belongs to a study of cytomegalovirus exposure and HLA in healthy donors. The repertoire was sequenced with immunoSEQ multiplex PCR; TCRdb's copy has only in-frame clones and lacks some. The repertoire holds some 100,000 clones, with roughly nine tenths as singletons. CDR1 MNHEY and CDR2 SVGAGI come from the germline V gene. Trimming took off 6 bases at V and 4 bases at J, with 12 bases between the two ends. This CDR3 has 13 amino acids. Findings and limits, study-wide: Cytomegalovirus association was listed for 150 to 200 TCR beta chains. First-cohort TCR clusters tended to co-occur in the roughly 130 validation repertoires, a later analysis found. The CMV antigen specificity of a few CMV-associated chains was confirmed through in vitro analysis.

The source material was PBMCs. The chain combines TRBV6-5 with TRBJ1-2, with a tentative D call TRBD1 (5 bases). This receptor was taken from a man aged 18 to 29 in good health and CMV-seropositive. DNA for the CDR3: TGTGCCAGCAGCCCTCGGGGGTTCTATGGCTACACCTTC. It encodes CASSPRGFYGYTF.